These T cell receptor beta chains were read from a single sample in a study of graft-versus-host responses after intestinal transplantation. TCRdb's copy holds only in-frame clones and misses some; the assay was immunoSEQ multiplex PCR. The data hold almost 15,000 clones, with roughly 69% observed a single time. The sequencing used ileum tissue, collected approximately 670 days after intestinal transplantation. The receptors come from a human patient who received an intestinal transplant, so some T cells may come from the graft donor. Each CDR3 is given with its conserved first and last residue. The D gene is left open where the match is weak. Size is stated for part of the rows, as once, few or many counts, or as a class when the clone is expanded.

>TRBJ2-2|few|TRBD2|TRBV6-1
CASPVLAGDTGELFF
TGTGCCAGCCCCGTACTAGCGGGGGACACCGGGGAGCTGTTTTTT
>TRBJ2-3|NA|TRBD2|TRBV4-3
CASSQDGTSGADTQYF
TGCGCCAGCAGCCAAGATGGGACTAGCGGGGCAGATACGCAGTATTTT
>TRBJ2-7|few|NA|TRBV7-8
CASSPYRVAIPYEQYF
TGTGCCAGCAGCCCTTATCGGGTAGCCATCCCCTACGAGCAGTACTTC
>TRBJ1-2|medium-sized|TRBD1|TRBV6-1
CASRPTGVDGYTF
TGTGCCAGCAGACCGACAGGGGTGGACGGCTACACCTTC
>TRBJ1-2|NA|NA|TRBV5-1
CASSSFDRGYGYTF
TGCGCCAGCAGCAGCTTCGACCGGGGTTATGGCTACACCTTC
>TRBJ1-5|NA|NA|TRBV7-8
CASSLDRVGQPQHF
TGTGCCAGCAGCTTAGACAGGGTTGGACAGCCCCAGCATTTT
>TRBJ2-3|NA|TRBD1|TRBV5-1
CASSVTGGTDTQYF
TGCGCCAGCAGCGTGACAGGGGGCACAGATACGCAGTATTTT
>TRBJ2-5|NA|NA|TRBV4-3
CASSQVLGETQYF
TGCGCCAGCAGCCAAGTTCTCGGAGAGACCCAGTACTTC
>TRBJ1-2|NA|NA|TRBV9
CASSVGEGAYYGYTF
TGTGCCAGCAGCGTAGGAGAAGGGGCTTACTATGGCTACACCTTC
>TRBJ2-7|NA|TRBD2|TRBV4-3
CASSQDPSGVSYEQYF
TGCGCCAGCAGCCAAGACCCTAGCGGGGTCTCCTACGAGCAGTACTTC
>TRBJ2-7|NA|NA|TRBV19
CASSINQGSVYEQYF
TGTGCCAGTAGTATAAACCAGGGGTCGGTCTACGAGCAGTACTTC
>TRBJ2-2|NA|TRBD2|TRBV5-1
CASTALGRGGFTGELFF
TGCGCCAGTACCGCCCTAGGGCGGGGGGGATTCACCGGGGAGCTGTTTTTT
>TRBJ2-1|NA|TRBD2|TRBV9
CASSVGPSGGGSVEQFF
TGTGCCAGCAGCGTAGGGCCAAGCGGGGGAGGGTCGGTTGAGCAGTTCTTC
>TRBJ1-2|few|TRBD1|TRBV5-1
CASSLRTGANYGYTF
TGCGCCAGCAGCCTCAGGACAGGGGCCAACTATGGCTACACCTTC
>TRBJ1-1|NA|NA|TRBV19
CASSIAQVLNTEAFF
TGTGCCAGTAGTATAGCGCAGGTTTTGAACACTGAAGCTTTCTTT
>TRBJ2-7|few|TRBD1|TRBV9
CASSPRQGSSYEQYF
TGTGCCAGCAGCCCTCGACAGGGAAGCTCCTACGAGCAGTACTTC
>TRBJ2-3|NA|TRBD2|TRBV6-4
CASSEGRGAPDTQYF
TGTGCCAGCAGTGAGGGGCGGGGGGCCCCAGATACGCAGTATTTT
>TRBJ1-1|once|NA|TRBV6-4
CASSASGEDTEAFF
TGTGCCAGCAGTGCATCGGGAGAGGACACTGAAGCTTTCTTT
>TRBJ1-1|NA|NA|TRBV18
CASSPVRLNTEAFF
TGTGCCAGCTCGCCCGTCAGGCTAAACACTGAAGCTTTCTTT
>TRBJ1-5|NA|NA|TRBV6-1
CASSEGAIQPQHF
TGTGCCAGCAGTGAGGGGGCGATTCAGCCCCAGCATTTT
>TRBJ2-7|NA|NA|TRBV27
CASSLDSSYEQYF
TGTGCCAGCAGTTTAGACAGCTCCTACGAGCAGTACTTC
>TRBJ2-7|NA|TRBD1|TRBV30
CAWRPGTVLYEQYF
TGTGCCTGGAGACCGGGGACAGTCCTCTACGAGCAGTACTTC
>TRBJ1-2|NA|TRBD1|TRBV10-2
CASSESWTGYGYTF
TGCGCCAGCAGTGAGTCCTGGACAGGCTATGGCTACACCTTC
>TRBJ2-3|NA|NA|TRBV5-1
CASSIEGYTDTQYF
TGCGCCAGCAGCATTGAGGGCTACACAGATACGCAGTATTTT
>TRBJ1-1|NA|NA|TRBV6-5
CASSSGEVTEAFF
TGTGCCAGCAGTTCTGGGGAGGTCACTGAAGCTTTCTTT
>TRBJ2-7|NA|TRBD1|TRBV25-1
CASSLWDRDTYEQYF
TGTGCCAGCAGCCTATGGGACAGGGATACCTACGAGCAGTACTTC
>TRBJ1-1|NA|TRBD1|TRBV5-8
CASSLVAGRGLVNTEAFF
TGTGCCAGCAGCTTGGTGGCGGGCAGGGGGCTTGTTAACACTGAAGCTTTCTTT